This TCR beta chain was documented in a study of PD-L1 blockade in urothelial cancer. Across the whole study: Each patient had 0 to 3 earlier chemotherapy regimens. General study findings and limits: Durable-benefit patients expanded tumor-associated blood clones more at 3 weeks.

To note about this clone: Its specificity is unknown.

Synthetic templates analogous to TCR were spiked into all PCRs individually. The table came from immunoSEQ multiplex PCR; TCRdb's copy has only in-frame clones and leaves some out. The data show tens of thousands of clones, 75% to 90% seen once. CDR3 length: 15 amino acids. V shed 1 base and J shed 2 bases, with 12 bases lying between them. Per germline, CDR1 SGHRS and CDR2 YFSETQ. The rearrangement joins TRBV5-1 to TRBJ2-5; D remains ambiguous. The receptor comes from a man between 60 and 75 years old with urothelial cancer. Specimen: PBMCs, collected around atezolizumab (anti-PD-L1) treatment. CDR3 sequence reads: CASSLFDSQQETQYF. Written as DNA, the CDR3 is TGCGCCAGCAGCTTGTTTGACTCGCAACAAGAGACCCAGTACTTC.